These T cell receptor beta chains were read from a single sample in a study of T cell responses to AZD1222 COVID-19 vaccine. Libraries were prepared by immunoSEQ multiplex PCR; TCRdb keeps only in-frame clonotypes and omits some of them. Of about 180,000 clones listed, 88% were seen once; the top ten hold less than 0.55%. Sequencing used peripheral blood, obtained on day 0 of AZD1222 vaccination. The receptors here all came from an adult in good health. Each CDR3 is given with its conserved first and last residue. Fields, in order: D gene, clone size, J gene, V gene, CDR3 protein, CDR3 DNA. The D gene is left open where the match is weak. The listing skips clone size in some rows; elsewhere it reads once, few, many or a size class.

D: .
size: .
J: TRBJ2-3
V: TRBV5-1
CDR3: CASSLAPTSTDTQYF
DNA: TGCGCCAGCAGCTTGGCACCTACTAGCACAGATACGCAGTATTTT

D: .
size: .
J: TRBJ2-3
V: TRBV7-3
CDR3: CASSLASTGTDTQYF
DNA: TGTGCCAGCAGCCTCGCCTCTACTGGTACAGATACGCAGTATTTT

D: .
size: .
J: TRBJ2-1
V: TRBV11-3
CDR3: CASSFEGGGLWSYNEQFF
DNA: TGTGCCAGCAGCTTCGAAGGGGGAGGTCTGTGGTCGTACAATGAGCAGTTCTTC

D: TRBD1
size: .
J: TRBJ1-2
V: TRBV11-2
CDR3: CASSPGQAVGYTF
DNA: TGTGCCAGCAGCCCGGGACAGGCCGTTGGCTACACCTTC

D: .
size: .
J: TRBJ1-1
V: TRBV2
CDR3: CASAIRREATEAFF
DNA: TGTGCCAGCGCCATAAGGAGGGAAGCCACTGAAGCTTTCTTT

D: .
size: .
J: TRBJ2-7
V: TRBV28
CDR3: CASSLAVYEQYF
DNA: TGTGCCAGCAGTTTAGCGGTATACGAGCAGTACTTC

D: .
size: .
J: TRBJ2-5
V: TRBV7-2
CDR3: CASSLGLQETQYF
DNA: TGTGCCAGCAGCTTAGGTCTACAAGAGACCCAGTACTTC

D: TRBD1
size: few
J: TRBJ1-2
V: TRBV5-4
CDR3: CASFRTGTRGYTF
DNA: TGTGCCAGCTTTAGGACAGGGACACGGGGCTACACCTTC

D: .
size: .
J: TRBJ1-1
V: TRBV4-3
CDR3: CASSQVTGNTEAFF
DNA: TGCGCCAGCAGCCAAGTAACAGGCAACACTGAAGCTTTCTTT

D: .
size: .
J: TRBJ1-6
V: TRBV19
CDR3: CASQTATYNSPLHF
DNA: TGTGCCAGCCAGACAGCGACCTATAATTCACCCCTCCACTTT

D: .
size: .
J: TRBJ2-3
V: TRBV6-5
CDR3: CASSYSGRGLDTQYF
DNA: TGTGCCAGCAGTTACTCGGGGAGGGGGCTGGATACGCAGTATTTT

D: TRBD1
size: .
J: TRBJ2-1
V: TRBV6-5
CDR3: CASSPQGSSYNEQFF
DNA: TGTGCCAGCAGTCCACAGGGGAGCTCCTACAATGAGCAGTTCTTC

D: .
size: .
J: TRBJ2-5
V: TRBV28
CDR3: CASSRRTRQVQPETQYF
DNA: TGTGCCAGCAGTCGGAGAACCCGACAGGTTCAGCCAGAGACCCAGTACTTC

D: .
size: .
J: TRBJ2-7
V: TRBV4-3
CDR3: CASSQGDTGSYEQYF
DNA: TGCGCCAGCAGCCAGGGGGACACTGGCTCCTACGAGCAGTACTTC

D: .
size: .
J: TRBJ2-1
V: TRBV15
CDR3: CATSRFGQPYNEQFF
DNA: TGTGCCACCAGCAGGTTTGGACAGCCCTACAATGAGCAGTTCTTC